This T cell receptor beta chain was recorded in a study of cytomegalovirus exposure and HLA in healthy donors. The PCR employed 60 Vbeta primers together with 13 Jbeta primers. The table came from immunoSEQ multiplex PCR; TCRdb's copy has only in-frame clones and leaves some out. This sample yields about 38,000 clones, of which just over 85% are seen a single time; approximately 10% belongs to the top ten. Germline loops: CDR1 SGHRS, CDR2 YFSETQ. The CDR3 length is 14 residues. The V and J ends lost 3 bases and 2 bases respectively, with 9 bases between them. Material for sequencing was PBMCs. V is TRBV5-1 and J is TRBJ1-3, with a weak D call TRBD1 (5 bases). The source of this sequence is a middle-aged woman in good health and CMV-seropositive. CDR3 coding DNA: TGCGCCAGCAGCTCTCAGGGTCCTGGAAACACCATATATTTT. Translating it yields CASSSQGPGNTIYF. Complete variable domain (other parts from reference TRBV5-1 and TRBJ1-3): KAGVTQTPRYLIKTRGQQVTLSCSPISGHRSVSWYQQTPGQGLQFLFEYFSETQRNKGNFPGRFSGRQFSNSRSEMNVSTLELGDSALYLCASSSQGPGNTIYFGEGSWLTVV.